Below are 25 T cell receptor beta chains sequenced from a single sample in a study of graft-versus-host responses after intestinal transplantation. No antigen has been assigned to these receptors. Sequencing used immunoSEQ multiplex PCR; TCRdb keeps in-frame clones, though not all of them. The data hold some 86,000 clones, with around nine tenths observed a single time. The material was unstimulated CD8+ T cells sorted from spleen or lymph node cells, obtained before intestinal transplant. Every receptor here comes from a human donor who received an intestinal transplant.

The genes are TRBV6-1 and TRBJ1-1; D ambiguous. Trimming shortened V by 6 bases and J by 4 bases, and 9 bases separated the two germline ends. This CDR3 region has 12 residues. From germline, CDR1 is MNHNS and CDR2 SASEGT. CDR3 DNA: TGTGCCAGCAGACCCGATAGCACTGAAGCTTTCTTT. Its translation: CASRPDSTEAFF.

V usage is TRBV18 and J usage is TRBJ2-7, with D hard to call. Germline CDR1 is KGHSH and CDR2 is LQKENI. With 3 bases removed from V and 7 bases from J, the gap between germline ends came to 16 bases. The CDR3 contains 14 residues. CDR3 DNA sequence: TGTGCCAGCTCACCGACCACGGATGGGGTAGAGCAGTACTTC. Its translation: CASSPTTDGVEQYF.

V and J are TRBV7-9 and TRBJ1-1; 8 positions agree with TRBD1. Germline CDR1 and CDR2: SEHNR and FQNEAQ (reference sequence). Trimming at V came to 4 bases and at J to 4 bases, leaving 8 bases not matched to a gene. The CDR3 extends over 15 amino acids. CDR3 in amino acids: CASSSSGGTLTEAFF. DNA for the CDR3: TGTGCCAGCAGCTCATCAGGGGGCACACTCACTGAAGCTTTCTTT.

The chain carries TRBV2 and TRBJ2-7; D is perhaps TRBD2 (6 bases). The CDR3 contains 13 residues. The germline CDR1 and CDR2 sequences are SNHLY and FYNNEI. With 6 bases removed from V and 3 bases from J, the gap between germline ends came to 12 bases. The DNA for the CDR3 is TGTGCCAGCAGCCGAGCTAGCGTCTACGAGCAGTACTTC. Translation gives CASSRASVYEQYF.

The chain is built from TRBV9 and TRBJ2-7; 9 bases align to TRBD1. The CDR3 loop spans 14 amino acids. The junction had 9 bases not matched to a gene; V was cut back by 4 bases and J by 7 bases. The germline V gene has CDR1 SGDLS and CDR2 YYNGEE. CDR3 nucleotides: TGTGCCAGCAGCCCTCCCGGGACAGGGCCAGAGCAGTACTTC. Protein product: CASSPPGTGPEQYF.

V usage is TRBV27 and J usage is TRBJ2-7; D could derive from TRBD1 or TRBD2 (5 bases each). The CDR3 is made up of 15 amino acids. CDR1 and CDR2 from the germline V gene are MNHEY and SMNVEV (reference sequence). With 0 bases removed from V and 2 bases from J, the gap between germline ends came to 11 bases. CDR3 sequence (DNA): TGTGCCAGCAGTTTATCGGTAGAGGGGACCTACGAGCAGTACTTC. Its protein product is CASSLSVEGTYEQYF.

The CDR3 region has the DNA TGTGCCAGCAGTGCTTTGCAGGACAATTCCTACGAGCAGTACTTC. Translating gives CASSALQDNSYEQYF. The chain couples TRBV6-5 to TRBJ2-7; weak D call: TRBD1 (5 bases). CDR1 MNHEY and CDR2 SVGAGI come from the germline V gene. Trimming left V 5 bases short and J 1 base short, with 15 bases between. There are 15 residues in the CDR3.

The rearrangement joins TRBV7-6 to TRBJ2-1; 10 bases are a match to TRBD2. Germline V CDR1 and CDR2: SGHVS, FNYEAQ. Trimming took 5 bases from V and 7 from J; bases not matched to a gene: 8. The CDR3 runs to 15 residues. In DNA, the CDR3 is TGTGCCAGCAGCCGAATAACTAGCGGGACGAATGAGCAGTTCTTC. This gives the protein CASSRITSGTNEQFF.

CDR3 nucleotide sequence: TGTGCCAGCAGCCGGAACTTCTATAATTCACCCCTCCACTTT. Translation: CASSRNFYNSPLHF. The gene calls are TRBV16 and TRBJ1-6, with no clear D. Germline V gene data show CDR1 as KGHSY and CDR2 as FQNENV. The V end was cut by 4 bases, the J end by 3 bases, with 7 bases between. This CDR3 region has 14 residues.

The CDR3 reads CAISEHRDRGFYEQYF. Here the CDR3 DNA reads TGTGCCATCAGTGAACACCGGGACAGGGGGTTCTACGAGCAGTACTTC. The V and J genes are TRBV10-3 and TRBJ2-7; 11 bases agree with TRBD1. Germline V gives CDR1 ENHRY, CDR2 SYGVKD. V lost 3 bases and J lost 3; bases outside the gene matches: 7. The CDR3 length is 16 residues.

The chain carries TRBV7-6 and TRBJ2-3; D is unresolved. Germline V gives CDR1 SGHVS, CDR2 FNYEAQ. Trimming removed 3 bases at V and 2 bases at J, with 3 bases between. The length of the CDR3 is 12 residues. The CDR3 sequence is CASSLLTDTQYF. The CDR3 nucleotides are TGTGCCAGCAGCTTGCTCACAGATACGCAGTATTTT.

V is TRBV2 and J is TRBJ2-7, with 7 bases fitting TRBD2. CDR1 is SNHLY and CDR2 is FYNNEI in the germline V gene. The CDR3 totals 16 residues. Trimming removed 7 bases from V and 2 bases from J; junction bases left unmatched: 14. CDR3 sequence reads: CASTPPGLPNPYEQYF. CDR3 sequence (DNA): TGTGCCAGCACCCCACCGGGACTACCAAACCCCTACGAGCAGTACTTC.

The gene calls are TRBV10-1 and TRBJ1-5; D gene uncertain. The CDR3 extends over 14 amino acids. Trimming shortened V by 5 bases and J by 5 bases, and 13 bases separated the two germline ends. Germline values: CDR1 WNHNN, CDR2 SYGVQD (reference sequence). The CDR3 bases are TGCGCCAGCAGTCCTGCCAAGGCGGATCAGCCCCAGCATTTT. Its protein product is CASSPAKADQPQHF.

V is TRBV28 and J is TRBJ2-5, with D perhaps matching TRBD2 (6 bases). V was cut by 6 bases and J by 5 bases, with 19 bases left in between. Germline V CDR1 and CDR2: MDHEN, SYDVKM. The length of the CDR3 is 15 residues. DNA of the CDR3: TGTGCCAGCAGCTTCACTAGCCAAAGCCAGGAGACCCAGTACTTC. This sequence encodes CASSFTSQSQETQYF.

The rearrangement uses TRBV28 and TRBJ1-5; D possibly corresponds to TRBD1 (5 bases). This CDR3 has 15 residues. Germline CDR1 MDHEN, CDR2 SYDVKM. Trimming stripped 10 bases from V and 0 bases from J, with 16 bases between. The CDR3: CATGLWENSNQPQHF. The CDR3 DNA follows: TGTGCCACGGGGCTATGGGAGAATAGCAATCAGCCCCAGCATTTT.

This sequence joins TRBV11-2 and TRBJ2-7; 9 bases line up with TRBD1. The germline CDR1 and CDR2 sequences are SGHAT and FQNNGV. V lost 4 bases to trimming and J lost 2 bases; unmatched junction nucleotides: 3. There are 14 residues in the CDR3. The CDR3 sequence: CASSSTGGTYEQYF. CDR3 sequence (DNA): TGTGCCAGCAGCTCTACAGGGGGCACCTACGAGCAGTACTTC.

The CDR3 nucleotides read TGTGCCAGCAGCGCTTATGGTCAGGAGCAAGAGACCCAGTACTTC. This encodes CASSAYGQEQETQYF. This chain links TRBV11-3 with TRBJ2-5; D call uncertain. V lost 5 bases to trimming and J lost 2 bases, with 15 bases between them. There are 15 residues in the CDR3. Germline CDR1 is SGHNT and CDR2 is YENEEA.

This CDR3 reads CASSVADSLYNEQFF. In DNA, the CDR3 is TGTGCCAGCAGCGTAGCAGACTCGCTTTACAATGAGCAGTTCTTC. This chain uses TRBV9 with TRBJ2-1; D remains ambiguous. Germline V gene sequence: CDR1 SGDLS, CDR2 YYNGEE. The CDR3 extends over 15 amino acids. Trimming removed 0 bases at V and 4 bases at J, with 11 bases between.

The chain combines TRBV28 with TRBJ2-5; the match to TRBD2 covers 8 bases. Near its end, the DNA agrees better with TRBJ2-7, so the J call may be wrong. The CDR3 is 22 amino acids. Per germline, CDR1 MDHEN and CDR2 SYDVKM. The CDR3 region is CASSFPLGNYRPDRGLVYEQYF. The CDR3 nucleotides read TGTGCCAGCAGTTTCCCCCTGGGTAATTATCGCCCTGATAGGGGACTAGTCTACGAGCAGTACTTC.

This clone was seen only a few times. This rearrangement joins TRBV6-6 to TRBJ1-4, with 7 bases fitting TRBD1. Trimming removed 7 bases from V and 3 bases from J; junction bases left unmatched: 2. This CDR3 comprises 13 residues. Germline CDR1 and CDR2: MNHNY and SVGAGI (reference sequence). The CDR3 coding sequence is TGTGCCAGCACGGGACAGCCTAATGAAAAACTGTTTTTT. Its translation is CASTGQPNEKLFF.

The chain links TRBV6-1 to TRBJ2-7; D is perhaps TRBD2 (6 bases). Trimming cost V 1 base and J 3 bases, with 19 bases left between them. This CDR3 spans 17 amino acids. Looked up from germline, CDR1 is MNHNS and CDR2 is SASEGT. DNA for the CDR3: TGTGCCAGCAGTGAAGTGGACCCGGGACTTCTCCTCTACGAGCAGTACTTC. Its protein product is CASSEVDPGLLLYEQYF.

The rearrangement uses TRBV10-2 and TRBJ2-3; D is uncertain. Germline V lookup: CDR1 WSHSY, CDR2 SAAADI. This CDR3 is built from 16 residues. With 7 bases removed from V and 9 bases from J, the gap between germline ends came to 26 bases. CDR3 region: CASTENRALPTRTQYF. The CDR3 DNA reads as TGCGCCAGCACCGAGAATAGGGCTTTACCCACCCGAACGCAGTATTTT.

The chain links TRBV6-1 to TRBJ1-6; D is undetermined. The CDR3 runs to 15 residues. Trimming removed 3 bases at V and 3 bases at J, with 9 bases between. Germline CDR1 reads MNHNS; CDR2 reads SASEGT. The CDR3 DNA reads as TGTGCCAGCAGTGAGCAAGTGGTCTATAATTCACCCCTCCACTTT. Translation: CASSEQVVYNSPLHF.

This chain connects TRBV5-1 to TRBJ2-3; 10 bases match TRBD1. The CDR3 has 14 residues. Germline CDR1 and CDR2: SGHRS and YFSETQ. The V gene end was trimmed by 5 bases and the J gene end by 2 bases; junction bases not matched to a gene: 2. Here the CDR3 DNA reads TGCGCCAGCAGGACAGGGGGCCTCACAGATACGCAGTATTTT. Protein product: CASRTGGLTDTQYF.

The chain is built from TRBV19 and TRBJ2-2; TRBD1 or TRBD2 may be the D gene (5 bases each). Germline V CDR1 and CDR2: LNHDA, SQIVND (reference sequence). V lost 8 bases and J lost 3, with 7 bases in between. The CDR3 covers 12 residues. In DNA form, the CDR3 reads TGTGCCAGTGGGGACGACACCGGGGAGCTGTTTTTT. Amino acids: CASGDDTGELFF.